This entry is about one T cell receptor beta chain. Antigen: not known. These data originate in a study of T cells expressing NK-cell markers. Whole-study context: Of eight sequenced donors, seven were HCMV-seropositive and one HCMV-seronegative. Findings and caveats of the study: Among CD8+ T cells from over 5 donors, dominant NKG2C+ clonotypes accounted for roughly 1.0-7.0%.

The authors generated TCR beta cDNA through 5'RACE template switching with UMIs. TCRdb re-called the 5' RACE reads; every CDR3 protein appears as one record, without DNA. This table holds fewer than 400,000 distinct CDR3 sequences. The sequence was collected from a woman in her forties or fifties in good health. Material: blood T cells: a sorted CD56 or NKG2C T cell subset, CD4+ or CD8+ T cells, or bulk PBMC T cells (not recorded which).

CDR3 in amino acids: CASSSAGGTTDTQYF. The chain combines TRBV11-1 with TRBJ2-3; TCRdb reports TRBD2, a call that lacks DNA to check it against. This CDR3 has 15 residues. Germline assignment: CDR1 SGHAT and CDR2 FQDESV (reference sequence).